The source of this T cell receptor (beta chain) is a study of early T cells in non-severe SARS-CoV-2 infection. This clonotype has ten or more counts. The TCR library protocol was used to attach unique molecular identifiers. These identifiers were attached to individual cDNA molecules. TCRdb re-called the 5' RACE reads through MiXCR, storing one row per CDR3 protein. Among around 76,000 distinct CDR3 sequences listed, roughly 14% were seen once. Sequenced here: whole blood, sampled at baseline. The source of this sequence is an adult who was a healthcare worker with PCR-confirmed SARS-CoV-2 infection or an uninfected control (not recorded which).

The CDR3 is CASSPLFGGENSYEQYF. The DNA for the CDR3 is TGTGCCAGCAGTCCTCTATTCGGGGGAGAGAACTCCTACGAGCAGTACTTC. V is TRBV27 and J is TRBJ2-7; D is possibly TRBD2 (6 bases). The CDR3 covers 17 residues. Germline CDR1 is MNHEY and CDR2 is SMNVEV (reference sequence). Trimming cost V 5 bases and J 0 bases, with 20 bases left between them.